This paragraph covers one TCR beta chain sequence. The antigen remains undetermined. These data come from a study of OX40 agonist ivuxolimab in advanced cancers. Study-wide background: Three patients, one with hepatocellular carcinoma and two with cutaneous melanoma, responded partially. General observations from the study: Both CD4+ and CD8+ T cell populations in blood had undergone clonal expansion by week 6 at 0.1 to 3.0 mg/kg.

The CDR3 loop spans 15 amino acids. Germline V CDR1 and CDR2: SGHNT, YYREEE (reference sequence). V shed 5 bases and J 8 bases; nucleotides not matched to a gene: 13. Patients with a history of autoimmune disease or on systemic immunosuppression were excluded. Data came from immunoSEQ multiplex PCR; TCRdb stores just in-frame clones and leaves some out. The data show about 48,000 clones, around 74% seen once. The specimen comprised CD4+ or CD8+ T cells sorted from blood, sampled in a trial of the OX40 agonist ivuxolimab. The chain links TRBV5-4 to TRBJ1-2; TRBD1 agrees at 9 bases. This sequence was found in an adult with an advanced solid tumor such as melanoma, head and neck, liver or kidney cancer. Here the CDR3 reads CASSTEGQGIYGYTF. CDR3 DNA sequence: TGTGCCAGCAGTACTGAAGGACAGGGGATTTACGGCTACACCTTC.